The source of this T cell receptor beta chain is a study of blood T cell repertoires in COVID-19. As for the study in general: Spain, Italy and the United States supplied samples that represented acute and convalescent COVID-19. T cells, B-cell-depleted T cells, or PBMCs provided the cDNA or gDNA that served as material.

Trimming shortened V by 8 bases and J by 8 bases, and 18 bases separated the two germline ends. This CDR3 is 13 amino acids long. Germline lookup yields CDR1 LNHDA and CDR2 SQIVND (reference sequence). Original analysis: Estimation of nucleated cell counts was performed using reference gene primer amplification. Assay used: immunoSEQ multiplex PCR; TCRdb lists only in-frame clones, some missing. That table furnishes V, J and clone size, whereas the DNA furnished D and trimming. The repertoire holds 250,000 to 400,000 clones, with around nine tenths as singletons. The sample taken for sequencing was peripheral blood. This rearrangement joins TRBV19 to TRBJ1-2; D may be TRBD1 (6 bases). The clonotype was recovered from a man aged 50 or older with active or convalescent COVID-19. CDR3: CASDVQGRSGYTF. For the CDR3, the DNA is TGTGCCAGTGACGTACAGGGACGAAGCGGCTACACCTTC.